The clone carrying this T cell receptor (beta chain) showed up many times. The antigen is unknown. This specimen belongs to a study of molecular identifiers for immune sequencing clone quantification. Study-level information: Naive CD8 RNA (about 20,000 or 100,000 cells) was divided into five aliquots, with four sequenced. Study outcomes and limitations: Spiked Jurkat TCR RNA originating from one cell could reportedly be identified amid about a million naive cells. Clonotypes topping 20 RNA copies carried over 98% of effector molecules but under 1% of naive ones.

TCRdb reprocessed the PCR reads with MiXCR, giving one entry per CDR3 protein. Seen here are around 470,000 distinct CDR3 sequences, 20% to 25% observed once, and the top ten hold approximately 0.84%. Trimming took off 1 base at V and 0 bases at J, with 16 bases between the two ends. The CDR3 length is 17 residues. Germline values: CDR1 SNHLY, CDR2 FYNNEI. The specimen sequenced was naive CD8+ T cells from blood, with Jurkat cell RNA spiked in. Indicated subset: FACS-sorted CD8+CD4-CCR7+CD45RA+ naive T cells. This sequence was found in a human donor in good health. Some libraries in this study had Jurkat cell RNA spiked in. The J gene is TRBJ2-7, the V gene TRBV2, with a possible D match to TRBD1 (5 bases). The DNA for the CDR3 is TGTGCCAGCAGTGAAGTAGATTCGGCAGGGTTCTCCTACGAGCAGTACTTC. The encoded protein is CASSEVDSAGFSYEQYF.